The 4 T cell receptor beta chains below all came from one sample that was sequenced in a study of blood T cell repertoires in COVID-19. The repertoire was sequenced with immunoSEQ multiplex PCR; TCRdb's copy has only in-frame clones and lacks some. The data contain about 210,000 clones, roughly four fifths of them singletons. The sequencing sample was made of PBMCs or T cells enriched from blood (not recorded which). These receptors all stem from a man aged 35 to 55 who had recovered from COVID-19.

This clone was counted once. The chain is built from TRBV30 and TRBJ2-3; 8 bases match TRBD2. The CDR3 totals 12 residues. The germline gives CDR1 GTSNPN, CDR2 SVGIG (reference sequence). The ends lost 3 bases at V and 9 bases at J; junction bases unmatched: 5. The CDR3, as DNA: TGTGCCTGGAGAACGGGAGGGCCCACGCAGTATTTT. The encoded protein is CAWRTGGPTQYF.

The table lists this clone with a few counts. The rearrangement joins TRBV12-5 to TRBJ2-1; maybe TRBD2 (5 bases). Germline assignment: CDR1 LGHNT and CDR2 FRNRAP. CDR3 length: 14 amino acids. The V gene lost 6 bases and the J gene lost 6 bases, with 15 bases spanning the gap. DNA of the CDR3: TGTGCTAGTGGCCCCGGGGAGCGGCGCAATGAGCAGTTCTTC. Its protein is CASGPGERRNEQFF.

The rearrangement links TRBV28 to TRBJ1-4; the match to TRBD1 covers 8 bases. With 3 bases clipped from V and 8 bases from J, the junction kept 8 bases outside the gene matches. Germline V gene sequence: CDR1 MDHEN, CDR2 SYDVKM. The CDR3 sequence is 15 residues long. In nucleotides, the CDR3 is TGTGCCAGCAGTTTCATGGACAGGGCGATAGAAAAACTGTTTTTT. Amino acid sequence: CASSFMDRAIEKLFF.

This chain links TRBV5-4 with TRBJ1-2; a possible D gene is TRBD1 (5 bases). The V end lost 5 bases, the J end lost 3 bases, and 17 bases lay between the germline ends. This CDR3 has 15 residues. Germline V CDR1 and CDR2: SGHNT, YYREEE (reference sequence). CDR3 protein: CASRKGNPRDYGYTF. CDR3 bases: TGTGCCAGCAGAAAGGGCAATCCCAGGGACTATGGCTACACCTTC.